This TCR beta chain was found in a study of response to subunit inactivated influenza vaccine. The study's findings and limits: There was a suggestion from the authors that each seasonal influenza vaccination recruits few new T cells.

The V and J ends lost 0 bases and 3 bases respectively, with 10 bases between them. CDR3 length equals 16 residues. Per the germline V gene, CDR1 is SGHRS and CDR2 is YFSETQ. TCRdb ran MiXCR on the RT-PCR reads and lists one entry per CDR3 protein. The table includes about 520,000 distinct CDR3 sequences, under 8.5% detected once. The table lists this clonotype with a few counts. What it binds is not known. Sequences were derived from PBMCs from blood, sampled around 25 months after vaccination. The source is a man in his fifties or sixties who received an inactivated influenza vaccine. The chain has TRBV5-1 and TRBJ2-6; D unresolved. The CDR3 sequence is CASSLELASGANVLTF. The CDR3 nucleotides are TGCGCCAGCAGCTTGGAATTGGCAAGTGGGGCCAACGTCCTGACTTTC.